The T cell receptor beta chain described here comes from a study of PD-1 blockade in classical Hodgkin lymphoma. About the study: The nivolumab dose that patients received was 3 mg/kg, given intravenously every 2 weeks. Findings and caveats of the study: Diversity in CD4+ TCRs, unlike that measured in CD8+ TCRs, had risen significantly by C4D1. In newly diagnosed patients, baseline TCR diversity was reportedly below that of healthy donors.

As for this clone: The antigen is not known.

The repertoire was sequenced with immunoSEQ multiplex PCR; TCRdb's copy has only in-frame clones and lacks some. The table shows about 22,000 clones, with around 74% occurring only once. Time point of the sample: cycle 4 day 1 (C4D1), after around six weeks of nivolumab. Each of the patients experienced relapse following autologous stem cell transplantation, and their brentuximab vedotin exposure differed. Negative magnetic selection isolated CD4+ T cells from thawed PBMCs. The germline CDR1 and CDR2 sequences are SGHTA and FQGNSA. Trimming removed 2 bases from V and 0 bases from J; junction bases left unmatched: 8. The CDR3 extends over 17 amino acids.

This rearrangement joins TRBV7-2 to TRBJ2-5, with 8 bases that match TRBD2. The sequenced sample was CD4+ T cells from blood, obtained before the fourth cycle of nivolumab. This TCR was sampled from a human donor with classical Hodgkin lymphoma. This CDR3 reads CASSLIGGSGDQETQYF. The CDR3 DNA is TGTGCCAGCAGCTTAATCGGGGGTAGCGGGGACCAAGAGACCCAGTACTTC.